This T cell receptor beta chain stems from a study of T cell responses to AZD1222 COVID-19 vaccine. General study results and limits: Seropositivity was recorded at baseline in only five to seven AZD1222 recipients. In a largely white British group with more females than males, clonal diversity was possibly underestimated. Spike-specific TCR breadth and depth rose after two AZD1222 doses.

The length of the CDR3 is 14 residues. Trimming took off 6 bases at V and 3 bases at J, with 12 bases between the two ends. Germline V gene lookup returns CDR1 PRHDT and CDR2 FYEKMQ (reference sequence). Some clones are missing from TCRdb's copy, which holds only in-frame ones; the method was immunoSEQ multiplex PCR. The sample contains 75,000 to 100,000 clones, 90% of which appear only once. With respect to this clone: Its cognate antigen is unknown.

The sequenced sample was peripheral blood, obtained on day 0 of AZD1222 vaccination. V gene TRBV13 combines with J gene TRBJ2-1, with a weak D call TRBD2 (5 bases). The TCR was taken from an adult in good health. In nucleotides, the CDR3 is TGTGCCAGCAGACCCCCGACTAACTACAATGAGCAGTTCTTC. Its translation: CASRPPTNYNEQFF.